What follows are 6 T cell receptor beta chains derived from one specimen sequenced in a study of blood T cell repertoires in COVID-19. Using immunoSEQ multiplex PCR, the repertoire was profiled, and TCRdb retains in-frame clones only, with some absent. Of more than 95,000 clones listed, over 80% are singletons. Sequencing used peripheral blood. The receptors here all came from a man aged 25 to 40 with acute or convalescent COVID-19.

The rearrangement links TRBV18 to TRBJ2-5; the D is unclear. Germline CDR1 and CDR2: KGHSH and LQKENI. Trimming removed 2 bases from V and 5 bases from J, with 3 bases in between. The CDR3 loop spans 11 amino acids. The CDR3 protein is CASSPEETQYF. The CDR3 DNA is TGTGCCAGCTCACCAGAGGAGACCCAGTACTTC.

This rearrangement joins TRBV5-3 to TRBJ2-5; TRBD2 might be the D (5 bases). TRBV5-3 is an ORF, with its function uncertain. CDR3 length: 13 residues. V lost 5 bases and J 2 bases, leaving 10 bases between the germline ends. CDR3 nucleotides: TGTGCCAGAAGACCCGGCGGGCAAGAGACCCAGTACTTC. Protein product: CARRPGGQETQYF.

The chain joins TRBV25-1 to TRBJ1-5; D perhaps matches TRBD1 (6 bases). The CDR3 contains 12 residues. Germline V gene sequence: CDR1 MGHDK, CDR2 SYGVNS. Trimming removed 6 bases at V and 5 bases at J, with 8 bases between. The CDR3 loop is CASRDSDQPQHF. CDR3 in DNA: TGTGCCAGCAGGGACAGTGATCAGCCCCAGCATTTT. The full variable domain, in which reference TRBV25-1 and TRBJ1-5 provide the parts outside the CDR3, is EADIYQTPRYLVIGTGKKITLECSQTMGHDKMYWYQQDPGMELHLIHYSYGVNSTEKGDLSSESTVSRIRTEHFPLTLESARPSHTSQYLCASRDSDQPQHFGDGTRLSIL.

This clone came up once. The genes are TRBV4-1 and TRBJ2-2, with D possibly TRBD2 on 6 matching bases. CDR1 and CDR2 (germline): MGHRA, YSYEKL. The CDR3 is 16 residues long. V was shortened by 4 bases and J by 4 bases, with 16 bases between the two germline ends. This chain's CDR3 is CASSPAEGLGTGELFF. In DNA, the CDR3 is TGCGCCAGCAGCCCTGCGGAGGGGCTGGGCACCGGGGAGCTGTTTTTT.

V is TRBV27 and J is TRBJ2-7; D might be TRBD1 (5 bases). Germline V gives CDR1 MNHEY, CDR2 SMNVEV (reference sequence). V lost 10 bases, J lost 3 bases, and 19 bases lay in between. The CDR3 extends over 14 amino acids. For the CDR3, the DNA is TGTGCCACCGTTAGGGCAGGGTCCATCTACGAGCAGTACGTC. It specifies CATVRAGSIYEQYV.

The DNA for the CDR3 is TGTGCCAGCAGCTTGACCAGGGAAAGTGAAGCTTTCTTT. Its protein product is CASSLTRESEAFF. The gene calls are TRBV11-3 and TRBJ1-1, with a possible D match to TRBD1 (5 bases). This CDR3 has 13 amino acids. Germline V gene sequence: CDR1 SGHNT, CDR2 YENEEA. Trimming removed 3 bases at V and 7 bases at J, with 12 bases between.